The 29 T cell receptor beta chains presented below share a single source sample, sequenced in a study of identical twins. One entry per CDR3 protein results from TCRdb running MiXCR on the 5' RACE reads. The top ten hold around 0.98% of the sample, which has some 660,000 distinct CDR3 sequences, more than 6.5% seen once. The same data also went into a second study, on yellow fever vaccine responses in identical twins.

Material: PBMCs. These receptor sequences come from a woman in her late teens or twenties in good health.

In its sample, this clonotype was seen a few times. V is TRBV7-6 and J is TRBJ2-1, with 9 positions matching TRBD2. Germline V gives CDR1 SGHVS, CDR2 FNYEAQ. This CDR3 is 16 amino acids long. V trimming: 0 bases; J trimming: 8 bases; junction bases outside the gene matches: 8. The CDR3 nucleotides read TGTGCCAGCAGCTTAGCCCAAGCGGGAGGTGTGGATGAGCAGTTCTTC. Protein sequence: CASSLAQAGGVDEQFF.

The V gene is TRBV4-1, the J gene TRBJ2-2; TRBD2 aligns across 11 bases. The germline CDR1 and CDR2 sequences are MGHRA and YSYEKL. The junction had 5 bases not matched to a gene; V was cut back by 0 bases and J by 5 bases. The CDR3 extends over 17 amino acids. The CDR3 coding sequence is TGCGCCAGCAGCCAAGAGCCTAGCGGGGGGCCTACCGGGGAGCTGTTTTTT. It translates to CASSQEPSGGPTGELFF.

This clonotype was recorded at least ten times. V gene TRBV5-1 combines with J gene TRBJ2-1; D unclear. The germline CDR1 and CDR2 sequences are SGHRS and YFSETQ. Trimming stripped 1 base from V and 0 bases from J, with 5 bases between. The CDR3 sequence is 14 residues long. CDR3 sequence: CASSLQDSYNEQFF. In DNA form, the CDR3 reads TGCGCCAGCAGCTTGCAGGACTCCTACAATGAGCAGTTCTTC.

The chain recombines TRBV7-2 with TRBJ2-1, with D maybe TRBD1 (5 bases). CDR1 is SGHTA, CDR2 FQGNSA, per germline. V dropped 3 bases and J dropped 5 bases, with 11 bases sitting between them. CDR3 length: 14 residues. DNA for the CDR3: TGTGCCAGCAGCTTCCAGACAGTTGACAATGAGCAGTTCTTC. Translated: CASSFQTVDNEQFF.

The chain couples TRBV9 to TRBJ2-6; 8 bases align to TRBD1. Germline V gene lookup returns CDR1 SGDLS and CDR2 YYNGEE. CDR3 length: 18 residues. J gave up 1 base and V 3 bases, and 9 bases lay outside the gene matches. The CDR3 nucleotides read TGTGCCAGCAGCGAAGGGGACAGGCTAAAATCTGGGGCCAACGTCCTGACTTTC. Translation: CASSEGDRLKSGANVLTF.

The DNA of the CDR3 is TGTGCCTGGGAGGGTTCGGTGCTGAACTACAATGAGCAGTTCTTC. Translating gives CAWEGSVLNYNEQFF. The chain links TRBV30 to TRBJ2-1; D perhaps matches TRBD2 (5 bases). V was shortened by 5 bases and J by 3 bases, with 17 bases between the two germline ends. Looked up from germline, CDR1 is GTSNPN and CDR2 is SVGIG (reference sequence). The CDR3 consists of 15 residues.

Here the CDR3 reads CASFSIAGYEQYF. CDR3 coding DNA: TGTGCCAGCTTTTCCATAGCAGGGTACGAGCAGTACTTC. This chain connects TRBV6-6 to TRBJ2-7; TRBD1 might be the D (5 bases). Germline V gene data show CDR1 as MNHNY and CDR2 as SVGAGI (reference sequence). Between the trimmed V and J ends, which lost 8 bases and 4 bases, there was a span of 15 bases. The CDR3 sequence is 13 residues long.

The CDR3 protein is CASSTIRTAREFF. CDR3 DNA: TGTGCCAGCAGTACCATCCGGACAGCAAGGGAGTTCTTC. This sequence joins TRBV27 and TRBJ2-1; D may be TRBD1 (6 bases). Germline assignment: CDR1 MNHEY and CDR2 SMNVEV (reference sequence). Trimming took off 5 bases at V and 14 bases at J, with 19 bases between the two ends. The CDR3 loop spans 13 amino acids.

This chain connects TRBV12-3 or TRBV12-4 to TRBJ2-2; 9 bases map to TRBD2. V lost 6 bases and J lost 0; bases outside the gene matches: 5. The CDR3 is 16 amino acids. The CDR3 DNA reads TGTGCCAGCAGACTTAGCGGGAGTGCGAACACCGGGGAGCTGTTTTTT. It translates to CASRLSGSANTGELFF.

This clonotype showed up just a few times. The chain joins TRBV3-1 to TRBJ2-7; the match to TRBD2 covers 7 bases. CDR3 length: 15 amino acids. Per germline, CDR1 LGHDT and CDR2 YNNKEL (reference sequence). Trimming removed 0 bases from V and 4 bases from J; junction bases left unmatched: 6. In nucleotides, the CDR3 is TGTGCCAGCAGCCAAGATTTGGCTAGCGGTTACGAGCAGTACTTC. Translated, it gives CASSQDLASGYEQYF.

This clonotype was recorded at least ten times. CDR3 region: CASSLWPAGSSSTGELFF. As DNA, the CDR3 is TGTGCCAGCAGCTTATGGCCAGCGGGGTCCTCGAGTACCGGGGAGCTGTTTTTT. The chain employs TRBV11-2 and TRBJ2-2, with 7 bases matching TRBD2. With 2 bases clipped from V and 5 bases from J, the junction kept 14 bases outside the gene matches. CDR1 is SGHAT, CDR2 FQNNGV, per germline. This CDR3 is 18 amino acids long.

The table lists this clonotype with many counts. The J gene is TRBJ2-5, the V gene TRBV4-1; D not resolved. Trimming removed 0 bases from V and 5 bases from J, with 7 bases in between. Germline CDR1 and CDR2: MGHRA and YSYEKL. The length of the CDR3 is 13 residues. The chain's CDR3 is CASSQDNEETQYF. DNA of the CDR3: TGCGCCAGCAGCCAAGATAATGAGGAGACCCAGTACTTC.

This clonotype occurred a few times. The CDR3 sequence: CASTNPKGEKLFF. CDR3 bases: TGTGCCAGCACTAACCCGAAAGGGGAAAAACTGTTTTTT. The chain uses TRBV7-9 and TRBJ1-4; D unresolved. The CDR3 covers 13 residues. The germline V gene has CDR1 SEHNR and CDR2 FQNEAQ (reference sequence). Trimming shortened V by 7 bases and J by 8 bases, and 14 bases separated the two germline ends.

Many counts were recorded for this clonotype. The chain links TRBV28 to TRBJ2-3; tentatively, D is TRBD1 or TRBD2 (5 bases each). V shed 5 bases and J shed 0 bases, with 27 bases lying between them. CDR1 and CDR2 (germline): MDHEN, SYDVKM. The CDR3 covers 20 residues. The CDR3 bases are TGTGCCAGCAGTCCCTTGGGGACCTGGAGGCCCCAAACGAGCACAGATACGCAGTATTTT. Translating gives CASSPLGTWRPQTSTDTQYF.

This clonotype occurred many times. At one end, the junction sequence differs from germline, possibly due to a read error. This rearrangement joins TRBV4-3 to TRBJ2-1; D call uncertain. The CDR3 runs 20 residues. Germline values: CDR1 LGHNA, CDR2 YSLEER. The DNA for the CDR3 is TGCGCCAGCAGCAAAGATCACTTGAGCGACCTACCTGTTCCCTACAATGAGCAGTTCTTC. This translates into CASSKDHLSDLPVPYNEQFF.

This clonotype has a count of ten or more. This CDR3 reads CASSPRLAAPSEQFF. The CDR3 DNA reads as TGTGCCAGCAGCCCTCGACTAGCAGCCCCCAGTGAGCAGTTCTTC. This chain connects TRBV3-1 to TRBJ2-1; 7 bases fit TRBD2. This CDR3 has 15 amino acids. CDR1 is LGHDT, CDR2 YNNKEL, per germline (reference sequence). V lost 4 bases to trimming and J lost 9 bases; unmatched junction nucleotides: 12.

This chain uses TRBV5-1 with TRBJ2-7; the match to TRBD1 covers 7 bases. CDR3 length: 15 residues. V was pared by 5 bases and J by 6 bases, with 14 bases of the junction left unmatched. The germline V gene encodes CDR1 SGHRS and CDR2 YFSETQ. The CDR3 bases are TGCGCCAGCAGTTTCGGACAGGCGACGTTAAGCGAGCAGTACTTC. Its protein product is CASSFGQATLSEQYF.

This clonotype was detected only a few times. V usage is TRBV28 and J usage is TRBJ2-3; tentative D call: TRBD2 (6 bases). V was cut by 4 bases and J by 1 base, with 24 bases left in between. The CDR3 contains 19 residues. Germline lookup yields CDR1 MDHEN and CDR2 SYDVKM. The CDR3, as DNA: TGTGCCAGCAGTTCCCGGAAAGTTAGCGGACGCGCCGGCACAGATACGCAGTATTTT. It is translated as CASSSRKVSGRAGTDTQYF.

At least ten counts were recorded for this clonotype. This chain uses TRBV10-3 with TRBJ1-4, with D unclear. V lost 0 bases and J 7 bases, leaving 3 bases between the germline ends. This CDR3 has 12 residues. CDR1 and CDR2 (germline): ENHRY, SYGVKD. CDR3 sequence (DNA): TGTGCCATCAGTGAGTCGGCTGAAAAACTGTTTTTT. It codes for CAISESAEKLFF.

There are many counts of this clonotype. The CDR3 protein is CSVVRGGETQYF. In DNA form, the CDR3 reads TGCAGCGTTGTCAGGGGAGGGGAGACCCAGTACTTC. J is TRBJ2-5 and V is TRBV29-1, with a possible D match to TRBD2 (7 bases). Trimming removed 4 bases from V and 5 bases from J, with 11 bases in between. CDR3 length equals 12 residues. Germline assignment: CDR1 SQVTM and CDR2 ANQGSEA.

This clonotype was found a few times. The CDR3: CASSRLAPVYEQYF. Written as DNA, the CDR3 is TGTGCCAGCAGCAGACTAGCCCCGGTTTACGAGCAGTACTTC. The rearrangement links TRBV7-9 to TRBJ2-7; 7 nucleotides agree with TRBD2. Trimming cost V 5 bases and J 4 bases; bases outside gene matches: 8. Germline V gene lookup returns CDR1 SEHNR and CDR2 FQNEAQ (reference sequence). This CDR3 has 14 amino acids.

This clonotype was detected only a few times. In nucleotides, the CDR3 is TGTGCCAGCACCAGGTCCCCTATGGGGGAGCTGTTTTTT. It translates to CASTRSPMGELFF. The chain carries TRBV6-2 or TRBV6-3 and TRBJ2-2, with no clear D. In germline, CDR1 is MNHEY, CDR2 SVGEGT. The V and J ends lost 7 bases and 8 bases respectively, with 14 bases between them. This CDR3 contains 13 residues.

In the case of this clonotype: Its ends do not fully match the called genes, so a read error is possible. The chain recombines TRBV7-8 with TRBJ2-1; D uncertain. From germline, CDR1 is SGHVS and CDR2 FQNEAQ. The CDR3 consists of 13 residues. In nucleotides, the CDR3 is TGTGCCGGCAGCTTATCGGCTTCTAATGAGCAGTTCTTC. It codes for CAGSLSASNEQFF. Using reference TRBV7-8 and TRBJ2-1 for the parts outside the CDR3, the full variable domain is GAGVSQSPRYKVAKRGQDVALRCDPISGHVSLFWYQQALGQGPEFLTYFQNEAQLDKSGLPSDRFFAERPEGSVSTLKIQRTQQEDSAVYLCAGSLSASNEQFFGPGTRLTVL.

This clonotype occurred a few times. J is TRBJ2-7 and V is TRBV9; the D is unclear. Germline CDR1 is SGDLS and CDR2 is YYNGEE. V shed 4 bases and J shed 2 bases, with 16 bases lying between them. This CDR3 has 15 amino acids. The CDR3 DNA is TGTGCCAGCAGCCTCGGGTTTGGTGATGCCTACGAGCAGTACTTC. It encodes CASSLGFGDAYEQYF. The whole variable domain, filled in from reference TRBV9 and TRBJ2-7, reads DSGVTQTPKHLITATGQRVTLRCSPRSGDLSVYWYQQSLDQGLQFLIQYYNGEERAKGNILERFSAQQFPDLHSELNLSSLELGDSALYFCASSLGFGDAYEQYFGPGTRLTVT.

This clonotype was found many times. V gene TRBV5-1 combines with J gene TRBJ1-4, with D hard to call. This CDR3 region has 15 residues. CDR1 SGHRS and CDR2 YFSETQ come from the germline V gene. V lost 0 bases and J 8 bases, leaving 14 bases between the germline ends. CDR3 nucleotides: TGCGCCAGCAGCTTGGATCGAGGTATAGGGGAAAAACTGTTTTTT. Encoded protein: CASSLDRGIGEKLFF.

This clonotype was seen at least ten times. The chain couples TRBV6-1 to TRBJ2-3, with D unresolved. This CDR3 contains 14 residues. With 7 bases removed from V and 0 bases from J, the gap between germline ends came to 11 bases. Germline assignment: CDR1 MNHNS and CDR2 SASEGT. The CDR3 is CASTDGWSTDTQYF. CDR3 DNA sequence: TGTGCCAGCACCGACGGCTGGAGCACAGATACGCAGTATTTT.

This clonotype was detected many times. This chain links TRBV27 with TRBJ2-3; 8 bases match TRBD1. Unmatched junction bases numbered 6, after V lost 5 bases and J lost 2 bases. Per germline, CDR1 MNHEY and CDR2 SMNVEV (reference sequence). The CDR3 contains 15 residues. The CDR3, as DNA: TGTGCCAGCAGTCGACGGACAGGGTCCACAGATACGCAGTATTTT. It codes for CASSRRTGSTDTQYF.

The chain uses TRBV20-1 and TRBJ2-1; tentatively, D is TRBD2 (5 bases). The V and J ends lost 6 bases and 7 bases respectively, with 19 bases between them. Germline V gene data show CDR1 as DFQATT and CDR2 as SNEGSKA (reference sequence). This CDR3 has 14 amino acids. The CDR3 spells CSAQLRAALNEQFF. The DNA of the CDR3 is TGCAGTGCCCAGTTGAGGGCCGCTTTAAATGAGCAGTTCTTC.

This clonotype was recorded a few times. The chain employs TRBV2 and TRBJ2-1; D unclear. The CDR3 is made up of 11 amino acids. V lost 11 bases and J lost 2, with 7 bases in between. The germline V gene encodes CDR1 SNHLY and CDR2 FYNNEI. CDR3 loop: CAGAAYNEQFF. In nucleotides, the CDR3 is TGTGCCGGAGCAGCCTACAATGAGCAGTTCTTC.